The entry below describes one T cell receptor beta chain. This record belongs to a study of early T cells in non-severe SARS-CoV-2 infection. TCRdb used MiXCR to reprocess the 5' RACE reads, holding one entry per CDR3 protein. The sample has roughly 54,000 distinct CDR3 sequences; around 8.3% are singletons. V was trimmed by 8 bases and J by 2 bases, leaving 19 bases between them. This CDR3 spans 16 amino acids. Germline loops: CDR1 SGHAT, CDR2 FQNNGV. The gene calls are TRBV11-2 and TRBJ2-1; D tentatively reads TRBD1 or TRBD2 (5 bases each). The sample consisted of whole blood, taken at baseline. The TCR comes from an adult who was a healthcare worker with PCR-confirmed SARS-CoV-2 infection or an uninfected control (not recorded which). CDR3 DNA sequence: TGTGCCAGCGGACAAAGCGGAGTGAAGACCTACAATGAGCAGTTCTTC. Translated, it gives CASGQSGVKTYNEQFF.